The source of this T cell receptor beta chain is a study of control samples from healthy donors and cancer patients. Clones were sequenced by immunoSEQ multiplex PCR, and TCRdb holds only the in-frame ones, with some missing. The sample holds 150,000 to 200,000 clones, around 91% seen once. Concerning this clone: The same CDR3 arises from other DNA sequences in this sample as well.

Trimming took 0 bases from V and 1 from J, leaving 4 bases between them. CDR3 length equals 13 residues. Germline V lookup: CDR1 SGHRS, CDR2 YFSETQ. The sequence was obtained from a woman in her twenties or thirties in good health. The chain recombines TRBV5-1 with TRBJ1-1, with D unclear. Sequencing was performed on blood. The CDR3, as DNA: TGCGCCAGCAGCTTGGGTGGGAACACTGAAGCTTTCTTT. It encodes CASSLGGNTEAFF.